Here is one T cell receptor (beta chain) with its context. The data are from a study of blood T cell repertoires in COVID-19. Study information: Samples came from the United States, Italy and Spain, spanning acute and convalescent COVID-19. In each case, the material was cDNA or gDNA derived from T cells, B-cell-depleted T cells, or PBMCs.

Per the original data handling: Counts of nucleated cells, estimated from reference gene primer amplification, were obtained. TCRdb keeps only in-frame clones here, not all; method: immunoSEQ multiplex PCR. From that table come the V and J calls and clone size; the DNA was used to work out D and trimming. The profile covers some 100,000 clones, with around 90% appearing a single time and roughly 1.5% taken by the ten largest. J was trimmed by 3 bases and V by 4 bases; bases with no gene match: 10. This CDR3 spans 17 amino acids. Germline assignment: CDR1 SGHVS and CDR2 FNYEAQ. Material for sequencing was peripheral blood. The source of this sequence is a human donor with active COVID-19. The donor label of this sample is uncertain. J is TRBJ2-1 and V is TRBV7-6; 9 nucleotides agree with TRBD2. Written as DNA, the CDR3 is TGTGCCAGCAGCTCCGCGACAGGCGGGGGGGGCTACAATGAGCAGTTCTTC. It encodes CASSSATGGGGYNEQFF. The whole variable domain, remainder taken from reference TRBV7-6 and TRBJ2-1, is GAGVSQSPRYKVTKRGQDVALRCDPISGHVSLYWYRQALGQGPEFLTYFNYEAQQDKSGLPNDRFSAERPEGSISTLTIQRTEQRDSAMYRCASSSATGGGGYNEQFFGPGTRLTVL.